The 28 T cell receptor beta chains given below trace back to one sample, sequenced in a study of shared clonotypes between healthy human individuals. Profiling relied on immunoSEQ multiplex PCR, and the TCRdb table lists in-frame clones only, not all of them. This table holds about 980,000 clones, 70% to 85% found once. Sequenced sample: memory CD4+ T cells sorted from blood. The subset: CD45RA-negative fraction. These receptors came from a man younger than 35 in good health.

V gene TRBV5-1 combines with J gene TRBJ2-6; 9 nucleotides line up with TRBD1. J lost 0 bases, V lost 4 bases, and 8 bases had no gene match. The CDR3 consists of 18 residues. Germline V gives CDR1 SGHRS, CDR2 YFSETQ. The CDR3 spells CASSPRDRESSGANVLTF. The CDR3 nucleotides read TGCGCCAGCAGCCCCCGGGACAGGGAAAGCTCTGGGGCCAACGTCCTGACTTTC. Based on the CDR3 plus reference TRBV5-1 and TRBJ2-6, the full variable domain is KAGVTQTPRYLIKTRGQQVTLSCSPISGHRSVSWYQQTPGQGLQFLFEYFSETQRNKGNFPGRFSGRQFSNSRSEMNVSTLELGDSALYLCASSPRDRESSGANVLTFGAGSRLTVL.

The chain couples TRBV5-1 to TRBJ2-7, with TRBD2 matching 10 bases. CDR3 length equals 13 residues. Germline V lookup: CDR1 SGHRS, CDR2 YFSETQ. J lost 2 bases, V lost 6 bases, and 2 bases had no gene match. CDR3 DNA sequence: TGCGCCAGCACTAGCGGGGGAACCTACGAGCAGTACTTC. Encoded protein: CASTSGGTYEQYF.

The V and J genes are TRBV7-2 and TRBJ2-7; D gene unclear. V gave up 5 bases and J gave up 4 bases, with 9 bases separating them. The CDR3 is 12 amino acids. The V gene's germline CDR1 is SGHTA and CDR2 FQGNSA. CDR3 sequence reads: CASSQTHYEQYF. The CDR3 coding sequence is TGTGCCAGCAGCCAAACCCATTACGAGCAGTACTTC. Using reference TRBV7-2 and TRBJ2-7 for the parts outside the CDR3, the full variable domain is GAGVSQSPSNKVTEKGKDVELRCDPISGHTALYWYRQSLGQGLEFLIYFQGNSAPDKSGLPSDRFSAERTGGSVSTLTIQRTQQEDSAVYLCASSQTHYEQYFGPGTRLTVT.

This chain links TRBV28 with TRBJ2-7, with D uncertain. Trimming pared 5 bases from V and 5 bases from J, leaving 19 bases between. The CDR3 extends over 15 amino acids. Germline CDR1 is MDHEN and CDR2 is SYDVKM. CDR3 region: CASSLPRPGANEQYF. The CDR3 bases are TGTGCCAGCAGTCTTCCTCGGCCCGGAGCCAACGAGCAGTACTTC.

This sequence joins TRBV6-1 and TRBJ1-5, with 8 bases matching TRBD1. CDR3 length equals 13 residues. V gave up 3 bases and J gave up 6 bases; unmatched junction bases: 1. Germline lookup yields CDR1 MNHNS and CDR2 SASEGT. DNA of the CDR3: TGTGCCAGCAGTGACGGACAGGGTCAGCCCCAGCATTTT. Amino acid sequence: CASSDGQGQPQHF.

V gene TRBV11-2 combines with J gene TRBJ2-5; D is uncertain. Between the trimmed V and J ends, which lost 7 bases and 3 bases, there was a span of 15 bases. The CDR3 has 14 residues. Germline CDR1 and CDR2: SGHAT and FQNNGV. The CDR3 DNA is TGTGCCAGCAAAACCCCCCTTTGGGAAGAGACCCAGTACTTC. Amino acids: CASKTPLWEETQYF.

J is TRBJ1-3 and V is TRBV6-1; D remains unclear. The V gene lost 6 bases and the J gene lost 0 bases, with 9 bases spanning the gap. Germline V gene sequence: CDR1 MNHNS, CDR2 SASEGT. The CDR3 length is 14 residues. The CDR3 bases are TGTGCCAGCAGGGCGGACCGCTCTGGAAACACCATATATTTT. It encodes CASRADRSGNTIYF.

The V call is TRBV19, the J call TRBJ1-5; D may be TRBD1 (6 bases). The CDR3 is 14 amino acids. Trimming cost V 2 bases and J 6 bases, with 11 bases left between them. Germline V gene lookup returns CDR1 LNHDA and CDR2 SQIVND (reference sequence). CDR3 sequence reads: CASSILTGGQPQHF. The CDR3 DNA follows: TGTGCCAGTAGTATACTGACAGGTGGTCAGCCCCAGCATTTT. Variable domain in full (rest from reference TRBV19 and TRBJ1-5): DGGITQSPKYLFRKEGQNVTLSCEQNLNHDAMYWYRQDPGQGLRLIYYSQIVNDFQKGDIAEGYSVSREKKESFPLTVTSAQKNPTAFYLCASSILTGGQPQHFGDGTRLSIL.

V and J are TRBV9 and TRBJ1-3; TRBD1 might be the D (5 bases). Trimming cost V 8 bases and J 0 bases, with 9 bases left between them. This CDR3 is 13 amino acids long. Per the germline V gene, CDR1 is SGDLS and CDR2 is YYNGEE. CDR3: CASAQGSGNTIYF. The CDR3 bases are TGTGCCAGTGCGCAGGGCTCTGGAAACACCATATATTTT.

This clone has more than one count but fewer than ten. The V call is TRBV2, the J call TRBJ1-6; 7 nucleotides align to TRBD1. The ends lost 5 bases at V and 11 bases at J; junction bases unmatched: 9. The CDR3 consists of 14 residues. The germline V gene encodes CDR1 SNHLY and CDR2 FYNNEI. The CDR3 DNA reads TGTGCCAGCAGTCTGACAGGGAATTCGACACCCCTCCACTTT. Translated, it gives CASSLTGNSTPLHF.

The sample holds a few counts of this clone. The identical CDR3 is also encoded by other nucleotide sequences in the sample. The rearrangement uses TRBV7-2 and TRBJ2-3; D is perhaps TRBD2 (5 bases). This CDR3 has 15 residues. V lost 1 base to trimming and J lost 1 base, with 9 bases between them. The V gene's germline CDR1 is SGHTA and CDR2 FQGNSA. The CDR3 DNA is TGTGCCAGCAGCTTAGGCCCAGCGGGCACAGATACGCAGTATTTT. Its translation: CASSLGPAGTDTQYF. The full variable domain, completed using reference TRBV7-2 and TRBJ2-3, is GAGVSQSPSNKVTEKGKDVELRCDPISGHTALYWYRQSLGQGLEFLIYFQGNSAPDKSGLPSDRFSAERTGGSVSTLTIQRTQQEDSAVYLCASSLGPAGTDTQYFGPGTRLTVL.

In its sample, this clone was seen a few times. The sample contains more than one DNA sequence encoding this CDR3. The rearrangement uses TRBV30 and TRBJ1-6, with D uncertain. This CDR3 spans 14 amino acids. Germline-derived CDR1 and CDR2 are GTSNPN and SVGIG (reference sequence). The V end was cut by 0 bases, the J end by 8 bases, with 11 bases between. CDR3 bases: TGTGCCTGGAGTGTTCGAGCCGGCGATTCACCCCTCCACTTT. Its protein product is CAWSVRAGDSPLHF.

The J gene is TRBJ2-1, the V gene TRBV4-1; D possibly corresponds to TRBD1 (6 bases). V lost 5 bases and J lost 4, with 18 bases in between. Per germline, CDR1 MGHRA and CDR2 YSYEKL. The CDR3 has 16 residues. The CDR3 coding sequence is TGCGCCAGCAGCTCCCGAACAGGGCCCCGATACAATGAGCAGTTCTTC. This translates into CASSSRTGPRYNEQFF.

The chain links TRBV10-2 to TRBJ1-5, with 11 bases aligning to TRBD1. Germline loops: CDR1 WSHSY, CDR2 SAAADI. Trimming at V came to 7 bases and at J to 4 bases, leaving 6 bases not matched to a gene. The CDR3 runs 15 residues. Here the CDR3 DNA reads TGCGCCAGCAAGGGGGGGACAGGGGGAAATCAGCCCCAGCATTTT. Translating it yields CASKGGTGGNQPQHF.

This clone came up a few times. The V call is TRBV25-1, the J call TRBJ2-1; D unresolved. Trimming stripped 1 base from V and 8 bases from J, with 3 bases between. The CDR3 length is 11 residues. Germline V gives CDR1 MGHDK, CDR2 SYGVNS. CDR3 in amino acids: CASSEFDEQFF. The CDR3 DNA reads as TGTGCCAGCAGTGAATTTGATGAGCAGTTCTTC. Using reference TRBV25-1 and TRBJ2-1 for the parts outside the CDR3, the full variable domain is EADIYQTPRYLVIGTGKKITLECSQTMGHDKMYWYQQDPGMELHLIHYSYGVNSTEKGDLSSESTVSRIRTEHFPLTLESARPSHTSQYLCASSEFDEQFFGPGTRLTVL.

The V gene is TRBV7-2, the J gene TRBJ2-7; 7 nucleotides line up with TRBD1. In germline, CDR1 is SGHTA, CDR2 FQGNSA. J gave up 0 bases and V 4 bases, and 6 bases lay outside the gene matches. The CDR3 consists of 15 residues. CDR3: CASSSQGMSSYEQYF. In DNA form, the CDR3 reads TGTGCCAGCAGCTCACAGGGGATGAGCTCCTACGAGCAGTACTTC.

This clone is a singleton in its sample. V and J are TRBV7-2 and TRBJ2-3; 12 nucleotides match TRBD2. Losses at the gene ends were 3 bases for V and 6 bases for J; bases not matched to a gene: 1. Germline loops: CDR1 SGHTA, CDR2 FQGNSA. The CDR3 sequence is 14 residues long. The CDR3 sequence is CASSFGLAGDTQYF. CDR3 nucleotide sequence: TGTGCCAGCAGCTTTGGACTAGCGGGGGATACGCAGTATTTT.

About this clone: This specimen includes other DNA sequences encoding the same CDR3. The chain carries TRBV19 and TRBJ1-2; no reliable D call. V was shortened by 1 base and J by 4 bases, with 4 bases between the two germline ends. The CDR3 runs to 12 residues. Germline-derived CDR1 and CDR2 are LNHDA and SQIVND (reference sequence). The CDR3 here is CASSIAGYGYTF. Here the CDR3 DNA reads TGTGCCAGTAGTATAGCCGGCTATGGCTACACCTTC.

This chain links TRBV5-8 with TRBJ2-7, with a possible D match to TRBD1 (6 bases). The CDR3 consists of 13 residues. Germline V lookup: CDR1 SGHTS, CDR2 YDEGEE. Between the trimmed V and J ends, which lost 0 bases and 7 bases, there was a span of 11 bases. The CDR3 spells CASSLVRGREQYF. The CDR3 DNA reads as TGTGCCAGCAGCTTGGTCAGGGGTCGAGAGCAGTACTTC.

In nucleotides, the CDR3 is TGTGCCAGCTCACCCCCTGGGGTACTAGCGGGATTCGAGCAGTACTTC. This codes for CASSPPGVLAGFEQYF. V gene TRBV18 combines with J gene TRBJ2-7; 10 nucleotides match TRBD2. CDR1 KGHSH and CDR2 LQKENI come from the germline V gene. The CDR3 covers 16 residues. The V gene end was trimmed by 3 bases and the J gene end by 6 bases; junction bases not matched to a gene: 11.

In nucleotides, the CDR3 is TGCAGTGAGAGACCTGAGCAGTTCTTC. This codes for CSERPEQFF. The gene calls are TRBV20-1 and TRBJ2-1; D is undetermined. CDR1 and CDR2 from the germline V gene are DFQATT and SNEGSKA (reference sequence). CDR3 size: 9 residues. V lost 7 bases to trimming and J lost 9 bases, with 7 bases between them.

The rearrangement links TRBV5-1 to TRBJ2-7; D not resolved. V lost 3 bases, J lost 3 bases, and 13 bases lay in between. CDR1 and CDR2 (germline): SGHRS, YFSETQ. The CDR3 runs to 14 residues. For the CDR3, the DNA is TGCGCCAGCAGCTCGGAGAACAGCATCTACGAGCAGTACTTC. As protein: CASSSENSIYEQYF.

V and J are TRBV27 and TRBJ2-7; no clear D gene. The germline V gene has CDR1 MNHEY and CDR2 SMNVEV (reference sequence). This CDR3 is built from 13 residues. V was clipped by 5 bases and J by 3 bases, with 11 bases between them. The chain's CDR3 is CASSEGSDYEQYF. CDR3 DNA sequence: TGTGCCAGCAGTGAAGGGTCGGACTACGAGCAGTACTTC.

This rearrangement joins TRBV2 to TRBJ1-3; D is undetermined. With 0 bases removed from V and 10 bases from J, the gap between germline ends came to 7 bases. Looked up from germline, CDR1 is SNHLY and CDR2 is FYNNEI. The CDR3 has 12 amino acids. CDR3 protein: CASSEAFLTIYF. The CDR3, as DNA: TGTGCCAGCAGTGAAGCGTTTTTAACCATATATTTT.

The DNA of the CDR3 is TGTGCCAGCGGCAGGGACGGAGGCACAGATACGCAGTATTTT. Encoded protein: CASGRDGGTDTQYF. The chain links TRBV6-5 to TRBJ2-3; the D gene could be TRBD1 or TRBD2 (5 bases each). The V gene lost 8 bases and the J gene lost 1 base, with 13 bases spanning the gap. This CDR3 is built from 14 residues. Per germline, CDR1 MNHEY and CDR2 SVGAGI.

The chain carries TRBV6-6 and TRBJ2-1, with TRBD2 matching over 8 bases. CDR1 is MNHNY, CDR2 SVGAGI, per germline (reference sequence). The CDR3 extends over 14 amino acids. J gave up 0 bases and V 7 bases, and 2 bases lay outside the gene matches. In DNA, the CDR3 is TGTGCCAGCAAACTAGCGGACTCCTACAATGAGCAGTTCTTC. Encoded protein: CASKLADSYNEQFF.

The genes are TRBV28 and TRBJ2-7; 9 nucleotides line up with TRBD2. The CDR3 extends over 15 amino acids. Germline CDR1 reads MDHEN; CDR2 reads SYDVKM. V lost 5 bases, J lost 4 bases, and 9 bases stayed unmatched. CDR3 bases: TGTGCCAGCAGTGCAAGACTAGCGGCTGATTACGAGCAGTACTTC. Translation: CASSARLAADYEQYF.

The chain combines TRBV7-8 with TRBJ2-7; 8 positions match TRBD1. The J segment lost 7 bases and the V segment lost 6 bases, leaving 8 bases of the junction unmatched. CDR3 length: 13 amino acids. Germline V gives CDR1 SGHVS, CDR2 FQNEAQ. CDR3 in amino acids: CASSVARGLEQYF. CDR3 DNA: TGTGCCAGCAGTGTCGCCAGGGGGCTTGAGCAGTACTTC.